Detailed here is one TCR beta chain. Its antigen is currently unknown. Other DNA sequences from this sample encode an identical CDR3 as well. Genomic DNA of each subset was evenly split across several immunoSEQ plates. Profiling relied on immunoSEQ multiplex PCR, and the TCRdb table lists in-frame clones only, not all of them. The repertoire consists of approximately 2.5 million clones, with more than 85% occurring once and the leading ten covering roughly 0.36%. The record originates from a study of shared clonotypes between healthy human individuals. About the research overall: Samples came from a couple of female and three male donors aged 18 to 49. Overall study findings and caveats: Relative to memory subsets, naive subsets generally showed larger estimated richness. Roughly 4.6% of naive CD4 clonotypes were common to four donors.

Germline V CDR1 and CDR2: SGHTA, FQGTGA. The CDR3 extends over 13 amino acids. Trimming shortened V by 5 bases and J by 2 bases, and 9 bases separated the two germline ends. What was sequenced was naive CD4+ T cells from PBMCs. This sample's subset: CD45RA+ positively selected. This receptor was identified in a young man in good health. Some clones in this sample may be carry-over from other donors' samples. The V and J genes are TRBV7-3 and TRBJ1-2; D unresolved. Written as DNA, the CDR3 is TGTGCCAGCAGCAAGGACGGGAACTATGGCTACACCTTC. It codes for CASSKDGNYGYTF.